The rows below give T cell receptor beta chains drawn from one sample of a study of blood T cell repertoires in COVID-19. Produced via immunoSEQ multiplex PCR; TCRdb's table is partial and in-frame only. This sample has some 130,000 clones, with approximately 80% found just once. Sequencing was done on a sample of peripheral blood. The receptors derive from a woman aged 50 to 60 with acute or convalescent COVID-19. The CDR3 runs from the conserved cysteine through the conserved F or W. The D gene is left open where the match is weak. Size tells how often a clone was seen (once, few, many) or the class of an expanded clone, and some rows leave it out.

j_gene	abundance	d_gene	v_gene	CDR3aa	CDR3nt
TRBJ1-1	NA	NA	TRBV19	CASSIGAVGTEAFF	TGTGCCAGTAGTATAGGGGCAGTAGGCACTGAAGCTTTCTTT
TRBJ2-7	NA	NA	TRBV6-6	CASSYSELSSSYEQYF	TGTGCCAGCAGTTACTCAGAGCTATCGAGCTCCTACGAGCAGTACTTC
TRBJ1-6	once	NA	TRBV6-5	CASHASSYNSPLHF	TGTGCCAGCCATGCCAGCTCCTATAATTCACCCCTCCACTTT
TRBJ2-1	NA	TRBD1	TRBV11-2	CASSLLGQYNEQFF	TGTGCCAGCAGCTTACTGGGACAGTACAATGAGCAGTTCTTC
TRBJ1-3	NA	NA	TRBV27	CASSSSTFSSGNTIYF	TGTGCCAGCAGTTCATCCACCTTTAGCTCTGGAAACACCATATATTTT
TRBJ2-7	NA	TRBD1	TRBV5-1	CASSLADRLYEQYF	TGCGCCAGCAGCTTGGCGGACAGGCTCTACGAGCAGTACTTC
TRBJ2-1	few	TRBD2	TRBV5-4	CASSPQRGGFNEQFF	TGTGCCAGCAGCCCCCAGCGGGGGGGCTTCAATGAGCAGTTCTTC
TRBJ1-2	NA	NA	TRBV10-3	CAISGGGDYGYTF	TGTGCCATCAGTGGTGGAGGGGACTATGGCTACACCTTC
TRBJ2-5	many	TRBD1	TRBV3-1/TRBV3-2	CASSQATGGMETQYF	TGTGCCAGCAGCCAAGCGACAGGGGGCATGGAGACCCAGTACTTC
TRBJ1-3	NA	NA	TRBV5-3	CARSLGGNFSGNTIYF	TGTGCCAGAAGCTTGGGAGGCAACTTCTCTGGAAACACCATATATTTT
TRBJ1-5	NA	NA	TRBV4-1	CASSRLGDQPQHF	TGCGCCAGCAGCCGACTTGGCGATCAGCCCCAGCATTTT
TRBJ2-3	NA	NA	TRBV7-9	CASSRETVSTDTQYF	TGTGCCAGCAGCCGCGAGACAGTCAGCACAGATACGCAGTATTTT
TRBJ2-7	NA	TRBD2	TRBV2	CASRTGTSGGSSSYEQYF	TGTGCCAGCAGGACCGGGACTAGCGGGGGGTCGAGCTCCTACGAGCAGTACTTC
TRBJ1-2	few	TRBD1	TRBV6-5	CASRVEGAPNYGYTF	TGTGCCAGCAGGGTTGAGGGGGCTCCTAACTATGGCTACACCTTC
TRBJ1-2	NA	NA	TRBV9	CASSEGGGDGYTF	TGTGCCAGCAGCGAAGGGGGTGGGGATGGCTACACCTTC
TRBJ1-2	NA	TRBD1	TRBV19	CASTSQRQGAFYTF	TGTGCCAGTACCTCCCAGCGGCAGGGGGCTTTCTACACCTTC
TRBJ1-4	NA	TRBD1	TRBV6-5	CASSYSGGNEKLFF	TGTGCCAGCAGTTATTCAGGGGGTAATGAAAAACTGTTTTTT
TRBJ1-6	NA	TRBD1	TRBV6-1	CASSEWDRANSPLHF	TGTGCCAGCAGTGAATGGGACAGGGCTAATTCACCCCTCCACTTT
TRBJ2-7	NA	TRBD2	TRBV3-1/TRBV3-2	CASSQGPSGKYEQYF	TGTGCCAGCAGCCAAGGTCCTAGCGGAAAATACGAGCAGTACTTC
TRBJ2-2	NA	TRBD2	TRBV6-1	CASSATRLAENTGELFF	TGTGCCAGCAGTGCCACCCGACTAGCAGAGAACACCGGGGAGCTGTTTTTT
TRBJ2-3	NA	NA	TRBV7-2	CASSRGVSNLYTDTQYF	TGTGCCAGCAGCCGCGGGGTTAGCAATTTATACACAGATACGCAGTATTTT
TRBJ2-6	NA	NA	TRBV19	CASSMSGSGANVLTF	TGTGCCAGTAGTATGTCGGGCTCTGGGGCCAACGTCCTGACTTTC
TRBJ1-5	few	NA	TRBV2	CASQPDLNQPQHF	TGTGCCAGCCAACCAGATCTCAATCAGCCCCAGCATTTT
TRBJ1-3	NA	NA	TRBV4-1	CASREGQGSSGNTIYF	TGCGCCAGCAGGGAAGGTCAGGGAAGCTCTGGAAACACCATATATTTT
TRBJ2-7	NA	TRBD1	TRBV19	CASSIRGTYEQYF	TGTGCCAGTAGTATCAGGGGGACCTACGAGCAGTACTTC
TRBJ1-4	NA	NA	TRBV25-1	CASSADPPRDEKLFF	TGTGCCAGCAGTGCAGACCCGCCCCGGGATGAAAAACTGTTTTTT
TRBJ2-7	NA	NA	TRBV6-2/TRBV6-3	CASSYVTDATYEQYF	TGTGCCAGCAGTTACGTGACTGACGCAACCTACGAGCAGTACTTC
TRBJ2-7	NA	TRBD1	TRBV7-8	CASSSPGQVSYEQYF	TGTGCCAGCAGTTCACCGGGACAGGTATCCTACGAGCAGTACTTC
TRBJ2-3	NA	NA	TRBV27	CASSLLADTDTQYF	TGTGCCAGCAGTTTACTAGCAGACACAGATACGCAGTATTTT
TRBJ2-1	NA	NA	TRBV3-1/TRBV3-2	CASSQRGVDNEQFF	TGTGCCAGCAGTCAAAGGGGTGTAGACAATGAGCAGTTCTTC
TRBJ1-6	NA	TRBD1	TRBV27	CASRERQGQSYNSPLHF	TGTGCCAGCAGGGAAAGACAGGGTCAATCCTATAATTCACCCCTCCACTTT
TRBJ1-2	once	NA	TRBV2	CASDEGGRYYGYTF	TGTGCCAGCGACGAAGGAGGGAGATACTATGGCTACACCTTC
TRBJ1-2	NA	NA	TRBV5-4	CASSLIDSPYYGYTF	TGTGCCAGCAGCCTAATTGACAGTCCCTACTATGGCTACACCTTC
TRBJ1-1	NA	TRBD1	TRBV10-3	CAISEAEQGIEAFF	TGTGCCATCAGTGAGGCGGAACAGGGGATCGAAGCTTTCTTT
TRBJ1-6	NA	NA	TRBV5-1	CASSLGRTRASPLHF	TGCGCCAGCAGCTTAGGTCGGACCAGGGCTTCACCCCTCCACTTT
TRBJ2-7	NA	TRBD1	TRBV27	CASPIEKGQATYEQYF	TGTGCCAGTCCTATCGAGAAGGGACAGGCTACCTACGAGCAGTACTTC
TRBJ2-7	NA	TRBD1	TRBV4-2	CASSQALAGTGLTYEQYF	TGTGCCAGCAGCCAGGCCCTCGCCGGGACAGGGCTTACCTACGAGCAGTACTTC
TRBJ2-3	NA	TRBD1	TRBV5-6	CASSLDRGRLDTQYF	TGTGCCAGCAGCTTGGACAGGGGGCGATTAGATACGCAGTATTTT
TRBJ1-2	NA	NA	TRBV3-1/TRBV3-2	CASSPTGNYGYTF	TGTGCCAGCAGCCCTACAGGGAACTATGGCTACACCTTC
TRBJ1-2	NA	TRBD1	TRBV19	CASRKTGAGGYTF	TGTGCCAGTAGGAAGACAGGGGCCGGTGGCTACACCTTC
TRBJ2-2	NA	NA	TRBV7-2	CASGPGANTGELFF	TGTGCCAGCGGCCCCGGGGCGAACACCGGGGAGCTGTTTTTT
TRBJ1-1	NA	NA	TRBV5-1	CASSLREGLGTEAFF	TGCGCCAGCAGCTTGAGGGAGGGATTGGGGACTGAAGCTTTCTTT
TRBJ1-2	NA	NA	TRBV6-1	CASSDVQGRNYGYTF	TGTGCCAGCAGTGACGTCCAGGGTCGCAACTATGGCTACACCTTC
TRBJ2-3	NA	NA	TRBV9	CASSAPRGGGLADTQYF	TGTGCCAGCAGCGCACCACGAGGGGGGGGTCTTGCAGATACGCAGTATTTT
TRBJ1-1	NA	TRBD1	TRBV30	CAWRINRGTEAFF	TGTGCCTGGAGGATAAACAGGGGGACTGAAGCTTTCTTT
TRBJ1-6	few	TRBD1	TRBV30	CAWTGTGNSPLHF	TGTGCCTGGACCGGGACAGGGAATTCACCCCTCCACTTT
TRBJ1-1	NA	TRBD1	TRBV5-8	CASSLDDRGPGAFF	TGTGCCAGCAGCTTGGATGACAGGGGGCCTGGAGCTTTCTTT
TRBJ2-1	NA	NA	TRBV28	CASSSPYNEQFF	TGTGCCAGCAGTTCTCCCTACAATGAGCAGTTCTTC
TRBJ1-2	NA	TRBD1	TRBV2	CASSEALTGSGGGYTF	TGTGCCAGCAGTGAAGCCCTGACAGGGAGTGGTGGTGGCTACACCTTC
TRBJ1-5	many	TRBD1	TRBV18	CASSPKDRGSNQPQHF	TGTGCCAGCTCACCAAAGGACAGGGGAAGCAATCAGCCCCAGCATTTT
TRBJ1-5	NA	NA	TRBV19	CASSIGRNSNQPQHF	TGTGCCAGTAGTATAGGGCGGAATAGCAATCAGCCCCAGCATTTT
TRBJ1-4	NA	TRBD1	TRBV7-2	CASSFRTGSNEKLFF	TGTGCCAGCAGCTTCCGGACAGGGTCTAATGAAAAACTGTTTTTT
TRBJ2-7	NA	TRBD1	TRBV4-1	CASGEEQGAVEQYF	TGCGCCAGCGGGGAGGAACAGGGGGCGGTCGAGCAGTACTTC
TRBJ2-4	NA	NA	TRBV5-1	CASSEKTGAKNIQYF	TGCGCCAGCAGCGAAAAGACAGGAGCCAAAAACATTCAGTACTTC
TRBJ2-7	NA	NA	TRBV5-5	CASSGSGLAYEQYF	TGTGCCAGCAGCGGATCGGGTCTAGCCTACGAGCAGTACTTC
TRBJ1-2	NA	TRBD1	TRBV6-5	CASSQEGTGGFGYTF	TGTGCCAGCAGTCAGGAGGGGACAGGGGGGTTTGGCTACACCTTC
TRBJ2-3	NA	NA	TRBV5-8	CASPGTWTTDTQYF	TGTGCCAGCCCCGGGACATGGACCACAGATACGCAGTATTTT
TRBJ1-2	NA	TRBD1	TRBV5-8	CASSPRTGGHYGYTF	TGTGCCAGCAGCCCCCGGACAGGGGGCCACTATGGCTACACCTTC
TRBJ2-1	NA	NA	TRBV19	CASSMGAPPYNEQFF	TGTGCCAGTAGTATGGGCGCACCTCCCTACAATGAGCAGTTCTTC
TRBJ2-1	NA	TRBD2	TRBV27	CASRNSGGAYNEQFF	TGTGCCAGCAGAAATAGCGGGGGGGCCTACAATGAGCAGTTCTTC